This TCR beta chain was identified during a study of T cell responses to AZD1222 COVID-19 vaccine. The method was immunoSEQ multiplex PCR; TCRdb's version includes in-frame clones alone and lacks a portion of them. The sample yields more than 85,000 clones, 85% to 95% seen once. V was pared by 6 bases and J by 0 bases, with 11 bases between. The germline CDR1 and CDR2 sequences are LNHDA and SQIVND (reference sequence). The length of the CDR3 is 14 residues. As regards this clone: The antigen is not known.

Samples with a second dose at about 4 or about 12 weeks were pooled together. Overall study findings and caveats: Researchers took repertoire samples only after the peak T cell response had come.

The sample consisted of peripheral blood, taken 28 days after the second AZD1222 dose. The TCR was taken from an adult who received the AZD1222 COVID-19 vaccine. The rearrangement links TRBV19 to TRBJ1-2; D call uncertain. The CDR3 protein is CASRDDASNYGYTF. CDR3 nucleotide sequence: TGTGCCAGTAGGGACGATGCCTCTAACTATGGCTACACCTTC.